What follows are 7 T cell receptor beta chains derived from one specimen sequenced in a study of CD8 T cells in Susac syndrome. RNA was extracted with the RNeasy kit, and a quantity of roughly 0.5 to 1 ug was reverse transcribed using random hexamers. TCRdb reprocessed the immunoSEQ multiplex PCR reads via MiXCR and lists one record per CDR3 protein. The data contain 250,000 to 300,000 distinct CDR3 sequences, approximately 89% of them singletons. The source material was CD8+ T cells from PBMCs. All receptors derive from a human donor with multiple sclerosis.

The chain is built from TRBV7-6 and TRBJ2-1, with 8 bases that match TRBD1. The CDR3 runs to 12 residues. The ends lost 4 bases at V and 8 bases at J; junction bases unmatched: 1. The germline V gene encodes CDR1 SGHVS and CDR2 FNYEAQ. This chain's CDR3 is CASSSTGDEQFF. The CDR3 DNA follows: TGTGCCAGCAGCTCGACAGGGGATGAGCAGTTCTTC. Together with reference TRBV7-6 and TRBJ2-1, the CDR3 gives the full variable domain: GAGVSQSPRYKVTKRGQDVALRCDPISGHVSLYWYRQALGQGPEFLTYFNYEAQQDKSGLPNDRFSAERPEGSISTLTIQRTEQRDSAMYRCASSSTGDEQFFGPGTRLTVL.

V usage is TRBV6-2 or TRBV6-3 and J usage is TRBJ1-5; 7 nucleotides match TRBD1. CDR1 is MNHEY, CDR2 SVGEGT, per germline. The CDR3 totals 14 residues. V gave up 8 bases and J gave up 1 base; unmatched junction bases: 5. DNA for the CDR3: TGTGCCAGCCGCGACAGGGACAGCAATCAGCCCCAGCATTTT. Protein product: CASRDRDSNQPQHF.

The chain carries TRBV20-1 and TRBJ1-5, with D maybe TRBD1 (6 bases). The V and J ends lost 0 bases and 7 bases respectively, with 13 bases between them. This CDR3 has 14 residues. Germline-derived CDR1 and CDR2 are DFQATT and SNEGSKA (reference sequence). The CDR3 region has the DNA TGCAGTGCTAGAGATCTCCAGGGGCGGCAGCCCCAGCATTTT. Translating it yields CSARDLQGRQPQHF.

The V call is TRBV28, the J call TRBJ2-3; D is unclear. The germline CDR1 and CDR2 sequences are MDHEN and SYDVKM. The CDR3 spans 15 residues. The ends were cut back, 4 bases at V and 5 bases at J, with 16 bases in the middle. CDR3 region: CASSSPHMAGDTQYF. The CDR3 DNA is TGTGCCAGCAGTTCCCCACATATGGCCGGAGATACGCAGTATTTT. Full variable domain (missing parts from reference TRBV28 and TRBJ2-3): DVKVTQSSRYLVKRTGEKVFLECVQDMDHENMFWYRQDPGLGLRLIYFSYDVKMKEKGDIPEGYSVSREKKERFSLILESASTNQTSMYLCASSSPHMAGDTQYFGPGTRLTVL.

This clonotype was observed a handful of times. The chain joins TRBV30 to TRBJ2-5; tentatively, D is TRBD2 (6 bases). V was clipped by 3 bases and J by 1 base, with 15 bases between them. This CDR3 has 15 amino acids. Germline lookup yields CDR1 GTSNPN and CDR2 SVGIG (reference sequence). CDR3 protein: CAWRGGYFIQETQYF. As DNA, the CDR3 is TGTGCCTGGAGGGGGGGTTATTTCATCCAAGAGACCCAGTACTTC.

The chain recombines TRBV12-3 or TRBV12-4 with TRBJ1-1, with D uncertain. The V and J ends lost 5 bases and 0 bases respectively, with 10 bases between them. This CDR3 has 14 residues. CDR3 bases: TGTGCCAGCAGTAGAAGGACCATGAACACTGAAGCTTTCTTT. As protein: CASSRRTMNTEAFF.

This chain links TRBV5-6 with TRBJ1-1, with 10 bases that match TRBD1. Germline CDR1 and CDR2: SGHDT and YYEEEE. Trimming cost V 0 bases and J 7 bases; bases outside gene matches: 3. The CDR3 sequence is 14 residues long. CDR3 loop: CASSLVGTGDEAFF. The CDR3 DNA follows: TGTGCCAGCAGCTTGGTTGGGACAGGGGATGAAGCTTTCTTT.